This T cell receptor (beta chain) was captured by sequencing in a study of T cells in Graves' hyperthyroidism and ophthalmopathy. This clonotype was recorded at least ten times. This CDR3 has 14 amino acids. Germline assignment: CDR1 SEHNR and CDR2 FQNEAQ (reference sequence). Trimming took 0 bases from V and 7 from J; bases not matched to a gene: 4. Researchers took RNA transcripts and amplified the TCR beta CDR3 regions from them. The HTBI primer set served for first-round RT-PCR of the TCR CDR3. Using its own MiXCR run on the multiplex PCR reads, TCRdb lists one record per CDR3 protein. The data show about 610,000 distinct CDR3 sequences, more than 45% seen once.

Sequences were obtained from peripheral blood or thyroid tissue (not recorded which). The receptor comes from a woman between 18 and 29 years old with Graves' hyperthyroidism. The V call is TRBV7-9, the J call TRBJ2-7, with 9 bases lining up with TRBD2. The CDR3 bases are TGTGCCAGCAGCTTAGCGGGACTAGCCAGGGAGCAGTACTTC. Amino acid sequence: CASSLAGLAREQYF.